One sample yielded the 5 T cell receptor beta chains listed below, sequenced in a study of cytomegalovirus exposure and HLA in healthy donors. 60 Vbeta and 13 Jbeta primers were used in PCR. Profiling relied on immunoSEQ multiplex PCR, and the TCRdb table lists in-frame clones only, not all of them. Of tens of thousands of clones listed, about four fifths were seen once; the top ten hold roughly 1.4%. Source material: PBMCs. The receptors come from a female donor in good health and CMV-seronegative.

The chain uses TRBV9 and TRBJ2-7; tentative D call: TRBD2 (5 bases). Germline V lookup: CDR1 SGDLS, CDR2 YYNGEE. The V and J ends lost 0 bases and 1 base respectively, with 14 bases between them. The CDR3 sequence is 16 residues long. The CDR3 DNA follows: TGTGCCAGCAGCGTAGGGGGAGAGCGCCCTTCCTACGAGCAGTACTTC. It codes for CASSVGGERPSYEQYF.

The CDR3 DNA sequence: TGTGCCAGCAGTGAAGCTAGCGGGGGGCAAGAGACCCAGTACTTC. This codes for CASSEASGGQETQYF. The V gene is TRBV6-1, the J gene TRBJ2-5; 10 bases map to TRBD2. Trimming removed 0 bases from V and 2 bases from J; junction bases left unmatched: 0. The germline V gene encodes CDR1 MNHNS and CDR2 SASEGT. The CDR3 consists of 15 residues.

The rearrangement uses TRBV5-1 and TRBJ1-2, with a weak D call TRBD1 (5 bases). The CDR3 covers 14 residues. The V end was cut by 4 bases, the J end by 6 bases, with 16 bases between. Per germline, CDR1 SGHRS and CDR2 YFSETQ. The CDR3 nucleotides read TGCGCCAGCAGCGCAAGTGACGGGGGACATGGCTACACCTTC. As protein: CASSASDGGHGYTF.

The chain couples TRBV2 to TRBJ2-5, with 9 bases identical to TRBD2. After removal of 2 bases from V and 2 bases from J, the junction contained 3 bases not matched to a gene. This CDR3 spans 15 amino acids. Germline V lookup: CDR1 SNHLY, CDR2 FYNNEI. The CDR3 DNA is TGTGCCAGCAGTGAACGGCTAGCGGGGCAAGAGACCCAGTACTTC. Its protein is CASSERLAGQETQYF. The full variable domain, its missing parts supplied by reference TRBV2 and TRBJ2-5, is EPEVTQTPSHQVTQMGQEVILRCVPISNHLYFYWYRQILGQKVEFLVSFYNNEISEKSEIFDDQFSVERPDGSNFTLKIRSTKLEDSAMYFCASSERLAGQETQYFGPGTRLLVL.

V usage is TRBV7-3 and J usage is TRBJ2-5, with 8 positions matching TRBD2. The CDR3 is 15 residues long. Trimming cost V 0 bases and J 7 bases; bases outside gene matches: 7. Germline-derived CDR1 and CDR2 are SGHTA and FQGTGA. The CDR3 loop reads CASSLTPGGPATQYF. For the CDR3, the DNA is TGTGCCAGCAGCTTAACGCCGGGGGGGCCGGCGACCCAGTACTTC.